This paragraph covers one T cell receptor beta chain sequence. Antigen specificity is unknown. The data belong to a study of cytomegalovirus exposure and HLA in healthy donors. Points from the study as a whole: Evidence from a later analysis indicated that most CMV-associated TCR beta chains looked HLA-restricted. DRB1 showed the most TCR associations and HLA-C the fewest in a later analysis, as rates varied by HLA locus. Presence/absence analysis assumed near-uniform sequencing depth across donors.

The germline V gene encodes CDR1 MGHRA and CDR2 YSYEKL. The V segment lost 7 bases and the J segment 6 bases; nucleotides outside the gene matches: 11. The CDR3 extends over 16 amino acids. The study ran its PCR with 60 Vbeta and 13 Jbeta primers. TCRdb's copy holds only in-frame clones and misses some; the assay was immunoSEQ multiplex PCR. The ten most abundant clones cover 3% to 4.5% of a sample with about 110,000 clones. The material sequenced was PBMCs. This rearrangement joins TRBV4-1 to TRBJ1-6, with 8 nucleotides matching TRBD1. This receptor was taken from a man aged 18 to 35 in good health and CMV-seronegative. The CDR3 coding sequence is TGCGCCAGCAAAGATCTATTCGGGACAGGTAATTCACCCCTCCACTTT. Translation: CASKDLFGTGNSPLHF.